The source of this T cell receptor (beta chain) is a study of CD8 T cells in ankylosing spondylitis. This clonotype was recorded at least ten times. The antigen is not known. The CDR3 covers 10 residues. V was trimmed by 0 bases and J by 6 bases, leaving 0 bases between them. The germline V gene encodes CDR1 SGHTA and CDR2 FQGTGA. Each TCR beta library was made by quantitative 5'-RACE that incorporated molecular barcodes. TCRdb processed the 5' RACE reads anew with MiXCR; each CDR3 protein has one entry. The sample consists of 150,000 to 200,000 distinct CDR3 sequences, around 32% of them appearing once. Study findings and constraints: Disease-linked clones bore a CD8+ phenotype, appearing relatively rarely in peripheral blood.

The TCR comes from a male donor with ankylosing spondylitis. The chain employs TRBV7-3 and TRBJ2-7, with D uncertain. Input material: synovial fluid, either unsorted or a sorted T cell fraction (not recorded which). The DNA of the CDR3 is TGTGCCAGCAGCTTAACCGAGCAGTACTTC. Protein product: CASSLTEQYF.